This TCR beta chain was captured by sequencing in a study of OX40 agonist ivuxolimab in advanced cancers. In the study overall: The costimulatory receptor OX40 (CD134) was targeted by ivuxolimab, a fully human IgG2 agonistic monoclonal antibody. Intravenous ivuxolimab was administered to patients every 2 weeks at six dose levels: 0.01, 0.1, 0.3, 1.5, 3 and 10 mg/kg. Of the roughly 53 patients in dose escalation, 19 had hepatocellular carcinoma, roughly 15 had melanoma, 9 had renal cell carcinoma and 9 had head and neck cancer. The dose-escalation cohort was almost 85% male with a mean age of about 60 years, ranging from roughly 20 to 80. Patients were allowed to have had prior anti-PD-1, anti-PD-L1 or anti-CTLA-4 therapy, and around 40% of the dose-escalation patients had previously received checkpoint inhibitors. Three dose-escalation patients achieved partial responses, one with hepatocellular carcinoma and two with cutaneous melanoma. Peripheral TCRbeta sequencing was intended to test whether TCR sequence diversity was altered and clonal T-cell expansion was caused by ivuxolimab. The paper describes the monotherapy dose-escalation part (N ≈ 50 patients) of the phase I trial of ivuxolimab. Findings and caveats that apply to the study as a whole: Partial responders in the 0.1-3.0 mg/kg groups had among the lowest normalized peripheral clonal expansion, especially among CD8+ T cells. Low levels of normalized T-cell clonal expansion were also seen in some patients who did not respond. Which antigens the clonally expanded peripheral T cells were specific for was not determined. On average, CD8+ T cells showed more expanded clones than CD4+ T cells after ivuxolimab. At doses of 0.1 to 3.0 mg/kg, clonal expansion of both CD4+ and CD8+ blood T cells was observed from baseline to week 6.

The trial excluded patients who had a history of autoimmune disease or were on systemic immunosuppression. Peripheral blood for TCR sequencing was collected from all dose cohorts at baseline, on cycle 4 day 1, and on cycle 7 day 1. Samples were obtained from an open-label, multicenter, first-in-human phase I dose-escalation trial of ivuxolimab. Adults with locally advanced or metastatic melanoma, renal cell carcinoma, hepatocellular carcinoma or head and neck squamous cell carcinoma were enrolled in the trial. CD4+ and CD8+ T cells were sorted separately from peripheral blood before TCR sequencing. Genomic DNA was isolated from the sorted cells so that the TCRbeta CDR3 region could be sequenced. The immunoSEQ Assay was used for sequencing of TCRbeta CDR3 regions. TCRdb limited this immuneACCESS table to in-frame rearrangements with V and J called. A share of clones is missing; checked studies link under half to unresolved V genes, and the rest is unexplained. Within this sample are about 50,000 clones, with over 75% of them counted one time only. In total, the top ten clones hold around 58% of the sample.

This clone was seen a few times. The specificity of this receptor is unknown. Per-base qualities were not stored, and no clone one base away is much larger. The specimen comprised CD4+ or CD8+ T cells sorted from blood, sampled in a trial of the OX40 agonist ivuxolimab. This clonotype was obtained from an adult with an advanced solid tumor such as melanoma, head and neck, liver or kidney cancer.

The DNA sequence follows: TGTGCCAGCAGCTTAGCCCATCTCCACGAGCAGTACTTC. It specifies CASSLAHLHEQYF. The chain is assembled from TRBV11-2 and TRBJ2-7; the D gene is not confidently resolved. The CDR3 starts with the cysteine, ends with the phenylalanine, and has 13 residues. Only the CDR3 part of the read is kept: 39 bases, read in frame from the first base. Trimming costs V 1 base and J 5 bases, and their ends lie 9 bases apart. CDR1 SGHAT and CDR2 FQNNGV are derived from the germline V gene. With the portions outside the CDR3 filled from the reference TRBV11-2 and TRBJ2-7 genes, the complete variable region becomes EAGVAQSPRYKIIEKRQSVAFWCNPISGHATLYWYQQILGQGPKLLIQFQNNGVVDDSQLPKDRFSAERLKGVDSTLKIQPAKLEDSAVYLCASSLAHLHEQYFGPGTRLTVT.